Each of the 27 T cell receptor beta chains below was sequenced from the same sample in a study of a mutant IDH1 vaccine in newly diagnosed glioma. Time point described: week 47, end of study. The vaccine gave 300 ug of a 20-mer mutant IDH1 peptide subcutaneously per dose. Measured with immunoSEQ multiplex PCR; TCRdb has only the in-frame clones, and not every one. The sample shows about 94,000 clones, approximately 89% of them seen only once. No antigens are known for them. The material sequenced was PBMCs, taken from a glioma patient whose treatment included an IDH1 peptide vaccine. These receptors came from a woman aged 50 to 60 with glioma.

This sequence joins TRBV18 and TRBJ2-5; the match to TRBD2 covers 7 bases. The J call may be mistaken, given a closer DNA end match to TRBJ2-7. The germline V gene encodes CDR1 KGHSH and CDR2 LQKENI. CDR3 length: 15 amino acids. The CDR3 DNA reads as TGTGCCAGCTCACCAGGGGAGGGAGCAGGCTACGAGCAGTACTTC. Protein: CASSPGEGAGYEQYF.

The chain links TRBV27 to TRBJ1-1, with 8 nucleotides matching TRBD1. CDR3 length equals 16 residues. Germline V gene sequence: CDR1 MNHEY, CDR2 SMNVEV (reference sequence). Trimming at V came to 0 bases and at J to 0 bases, leaving 3 bases not matched to a gene. DNA of the CDR3: TGTGCCAGCAGTTTATCCCTACAGGGGGTGAACACTGAAGCTTTCTTT. This encodes CASSLSLQGVNTEAFF.

This clone appeared a single time. The CDR3 reads CAISEGRSYNEQFF. The CDR3 coding sequence is TGTGCCATCAGTGAGGGGCGCTCCTACAATGAGCAGTTCTTC. The V gene is TRBV10-3, the J gene TRBJ2-1; the D is unclear. Germline CDR1 reads ENHRY; CDR2 reads SYGVKD. V was pared by 2 bases and J by 0 bases, with 5 bases between. The CDR3 covers 14 residues.

The chain uses TRBV4-1 and TRBJ1-5; D uncertain. CDR3 length: 13 amino acids. The germline V gene has CDR1 MGHRA and CDR2 YSYEKL. The V end lost 6 bases, the J end lost 6 bases, and 12 bases lay between the germline ends. For the CDR3, the DNA is TGCGCCAGCAGTCAGCAAGAGGGTCAGCCCCAGCATTTT. This translates into CASSQQEGQPQHF.

The DNA of the CDR3 is TGTGCCAGCAGCTTTTCACAGGGCGGAGAAAAACTGTTTTTT. Translated: CASSFSQGGEKLFF. This chain joins TRBV7-2 and TRBJ1-4; a possible D gene is TRBD1 (6 bases). The CDR3 length is 14 residues. Germline V gene lookup returns CDR1 SGHTA and CDR2 FQGNSA. The germline V and J ends were trimmed by 3 bases and 8 bases, with 13 bases remaining between them.

The chain combines TRBV9 with TRBJ1-5; the D is unclear. Per the germline V gene, CDR1 is SGDLS and CDR2 is YYNGEE. The CDR3 is made up of 13 amino acids. Trimming shortened V by 4 bases and J by 7 bases, and 12 bases separated the two germline ends. The CDR3 nucleotides read TGTGCCAGCAGCCCGGGCCCGGGACAGCCCCAGCATTTT. Amino acids: CASSPGPGQPQHF.

The chain has TRBV10-1 and TRBJ2-2, with unresolved D. Germline assignment: CDR1 WNHNN and CDR2 SYGVQD (reference sequence). With 5 bases removed from V and 4 bases from J, the gap between germline ends came to 11 bases. The CDR3 length is 14 residues. The CDR3 reads CASSLTWGTGELFF. The DNA of the CDR3 is TGCGCCAGCAGTTTAACATGGGGCACCGGGGAGCTGTTTTTT.

The chain is built from TRBV5-6 and TRBJ2-3; a possible D gene is TRBD1 (5 bases). The CDR3 contains 12 residues. V was clipped by 4 bases and J by 6 bases, with 9 bases between them. Germline CDR1 reads SGHDT; CDR2 reads YYEEEE. In DNA, the CDR3 is TGTGCCAGCAGCCTCCAGGGTGATACGCAGTATTTT. This sequence encodes CASSLQGDTQYF.

The chain has TRBV10-1 and TRBJ2-1, with 11 bases matching TRBD2. This CDR3 spans 15 amino acids. Germline CDR1 WNHNN, CDR2 SYGVQD (reference sequence). The junction had 4 bases not matched to a gene; V was cut back by 3 bases and J by 6 bases. The CDR3 DNA reads as TGCGCCAGCAGTGAACTAGCGGGAGATATCAATGAGCAGTTCTTC. It yields the protein CASSELAGDINEQFF.

The chain has TRBV28 and TRBJ1-1; 7 bases are a match to TRBD1. The CDR3 is made up of 14 amino acids. Germline V CDR1 and CDR2: MDHEN, SYDVKM. V was clipped by 2 bases and J by 4 bases; unmatched bases: 4. CDR3 DNA: TGTGCCAGCAGTTTAGGGCCAGGGGGCACTGAAGCTTTCTTT. Translated: CASSLGPGGTEAFF.

This clone was observed a single time. This chain joins TRBV4-1 and TRBJ2-7, with D tentatively TRBD1 (6 bases). The ends were cut back, 1 base at V and 0 bases at J, with 7 bases in the middle. The CDR3 runs to 14 residues. The germline CDR1 and CDR2 sequences are MGHRA and YSYEKL. Here the CDR3 DNA reads TGCGCCAGCAGCCAAGTGGACAGCTCCTACGAGCAGTACTTC. This encodes CASSQVDSSYEQYF.

This sequence joins TRBV6-5 and TRBJ1-6; 7 nucleotides match TRBD1. The CDR3 sequence is 15 residues long. Germline CDR1 and CDR2: MNHEY and SVGAGI. Unmatched junction bases numbered 5, after V lost 2 bases and J lost 7 bases. The CDR3 loop is CASSYAGTENSPLHF. The CDR3, as DNA: TGTGCCAGCAGTTACGCCGGGACAGAAAATTCACCCCTCCACTTT.

The chain carries TRBV2 and TRBJ1-1; 8 bases match TRBD1. The CDR3 spans 13 residues. The germline CDR1 and CDR2 sequences are SNHLY and FYNNEI. Germline trimming cut 8 bases from V and 5 bases from J; bases unmatched to any gene: 7. CDR3 in amino acids: CASSKDRGTEAFF. CDR3 nucleotide sequence: TGTGCCAGCTCCAAAGACAGGGGAACTGAAGCTTTCTTT.

The rearrangement uses TRBV2 and TRBJ1-2; D possibly corresponds to TRBD1 (6 bases). CDR3 size: 13 residues. The germline V gene encodes CDR1 SNHLY and CDR2 FYNNEI. Between the trimmed V and J ends, which lost 11 bases and 1 base, there was a span of 14 bases. CDR3 sequence: CASFRDINYGYTF. The CDR3 nucleotides read TGTGCCTCTTTCCGGGACATTAACTATGGCTACACCTTC.

The gene calls are TRBV2 and TRBJ2-2; 8 bases align to TRBD2. Germline-derived CDR1 and CDR2 are SNHLY and FYNNEI. Trimming at V came to 7 bases and at J to 2 bases, leaving 3 bases not matched to a gene. This CDR3 comprises 14 residues. The CDR3, as DNA: TGTGCCAGCAAAGCGGGAGCTAACACCGGGGAGCTGTTTTTT. Its translation is CASKAGANTGELFF.

The chain links TRBV28 to TRBJ2-2; perhaps TRBD1 as D (5 bases). The V gene lost 10 bases and the J gene lost 9 bases, with 12 bases spanning the gap. Germline loops: CDR1 MDHEN, CDR2 SYDVKM. CDR3 size: 11 residues. The CDR3 reads CATSRGRELFF. CDR3 coding DNA: TGTGCCACCTCTAGGGGCCGGGAGCTGTTTTTT.

V usage is TRBV18 and J usage is TRBJ1-5, with D unclear. The CDR3 sequence is 19 residues long. Germline CDR1 KGHSH, CDR2 LQKENI. V shed 0 bases and J shed 2 bases, with 20 bases lying between them. CDR3: CASSPPRQVLISRNQPQHF. The DNA for the CDR3 is TGTGCCAGCTCACCACCGAGGCAGGTTCTGATATCTCGCAATCAGCCCCAGCATTTT.

This clone was detected a few times. The chain has TRBV7-3 and TRBJ2-7; perhaps D is TRBD1 or TRBD2 (5 bases each). Germline V gene sequence: CDR1 SGHTA, CDR2 FQGTGA. V lost 8 bases to trimming and J lost 5 bases, with 19 bases between them. The CDR3 is made up of 14 amino acids. CDR3 sequence: CASSLGAGFHEQYF. The CDR3 DNA follows: TGTGCCAGCTCTCTCGGGGCCGGTTTCCACGAGCAGTACTTC.

The chain joins TRBV5-8 to TRBJ2-7, with 7 bases aligning to TRBD2. Trimming at V came to 4 bases and at J to 3 bases, leaving 4 bases not matched to a gene. The CDR3 extends over 13 amino acids. The V gene's germline CDR1 is SGHTS and CDR2 YDEGEE. The CDR3 DNA reads as TGTGCCAGCAGCCTTAGCGGGTACTACGAGCAGTACTTC. It encodes CASSLSGYYEQYF.

The J gene is TRBJ1-1, the V gene TRBV27; no firm D call. The CDR3 runs to 14 residues. CDR1 and CDR2 (germline): MNHEY, SMNVEV (reference sequence). V was trimmed by 7 bases and J by 1 base, leaving 13 bases between them. Here the CDR3 reads CASIRWGANTEAFF. CDR3 coding DNA: TGTGCCAGCATCCGATGGGGAGCGAACACTGAAGCTTTCTTT.

The chain uses TRBV7-8 and TRBJ1-2, with D perhaps TRBD1 (6 bases). CDR3 length equals 17 residues. V shed 0 bases and J shed 5 bases, with 19 bases lying between them. Per germline, CDR1 SGHVS and CDR2 FQNEAQ. The DNA of the CDR3 is TGTGCCAGCAGCTTAGCGTGGAGAGGGGGGAGTTGGTATGGCTACACCTTC. Translation gives CASSLAWRGGSWYGYTF.

The gene calls are TRBV28 and TRBJ1-5; D is perhaps TRBD1 (5 bases). The germline gives CDR1 MDHEN, CDR2 SYDVKM. Deletions cut 5 bases from V and 2 bases from J, with 16 bases between. This CDR3 is 16 amino acids long. The CDR3 here is CASSPGHGGGNQPQHF. As DNA, the CDR3 is TGTGCCAGCAGTCCCGGACACGGGGGGGGCAATCAGCCCCAGCATTTT.

The chain uses TRBV19 and TRBJ1-6, with a tentative D call TRBD1 (6 bases). Germline CDR1 and CDR2: LNHDA and SQIVND (reference sequence). Trimming stripped 0 bases from V and 7 bases from J, with 13 bases between. The CDR3 contains 16 residues. The CDR3 DNA reads TGTGCCAGTAGTATAGACAGGGGCGCAGGGAATTCACCCCTCCACTTT. This codes for CASSIDRGAGNSPLHF.

The rearrangement links TRBV6-6 to TRBJ1-1; 7 nucleotides match TRBD1. With 5 bases clipped from V and 2 bases from J, the junction kept 8 bases outside the gene matches. The CDR3 totals 15 residues. The germline CDR1 and CDR2 sequences are MNHNY and SVGAGI (reference sequence). In nucleotides, the CDR3 is TGTGCCAGCAGTCCAGGCGGGACAGCAAACACTGAAGCTTTCTTT. This codes for CASSPGGTANTEAFF.

This clone was recorded only once. The chain carries TRBV7-2 and TRBJ2-1; D uncertain. With 5 bases removed from V and 5 bases from J, the gap between germline ends came to 7 bases. Germline V lookup: CDR1 SGHTA, CDR2 FQGNSA. CDR3 length equals 12 residues. The CDR3 DNA is TGTGCCAGCAGCCCAGGCCACAATGAGCAGTTCTTC. Residues: CASSPGHNEQFF.

J is TRBJ2-1 and V is TRBV5-1; 7 nucleotides align to TRBD2. With 1 base clipped from V and 10 bases from J, the junction kept 11 bases outside the gene matches. The CDR3 extends over 15 amino acids. In germline, CDR1 is SGHRS, CDR2 YFSETQ. CDR3 bases: TGCGCCAGCAGCTTGCGGGACCCCCCCGGGGGGGAGCAGTTCTTC. The encoded protein is CASSLRDPPGGEQFF.

V usage is TRBV9 and J usage is TRBJ1-1, with 12 bases that match TRBD1. Per germline, CDR1 SGDLS and CDR2 YYNGEE. The CDR3 sequence is 15 residues long. V lost 4 bases and J lost 4; bases outside the gene matches: 5. The CDR3 loop is CASSLGTGGFTEAFF. In nucleotides, the CDR3 is TGTGCCAGCAGCCTCGGGACAGGGGGCTTCACTGAAGCTTTCTTT.